This is a list of T cell receptor beta chains from one sample in a study of T cells in Graves' hyperthyroidism and ophthalmopathy. A single record per CDR3 protein comes from TCRdb applying MiXCR to the multiplex PCR reads. This sample carries more than 500,000 distinct CDR3 sequences, roughly 15% of them seen once, and the ten largest clones take roughly 4.5%. The sample consisted of blood. These receptors were obtained from a woman aged 40 to 49 with Graves' ophthalmopathy. Both conserved end residues are part of each CDR3. Each record gives: J gene, V gene, clone size, D gene, CDR3 protein, CDR3 DNA. The D gene is left open where the match is weak. Only part of the rows carry a size: once, few, many, or a class if the clone is expanded.

>TRBJ2-2|TRBV13|many|TRBD2
CASSLWASGITGELFF
TGTGCCAGCAGCTTATGGGCCAGCGGGATAACCGGGGAGCTGTTTTTT
>TRBJ2-7|TRBV11-2|.|TRBD1
CASSPGGGTGSYEQYF
TGTGCCAGCAGCCCAGGGGGCGGGACAGGGTCCTACGAGCAGTACTTC
>TRBJ1-1|TRBV2|many|TRBD1
CASSMDRGNTEAFF
TGTGCCAGCAGTATGGACAGGGGGAACACTGAAGCTTTCTTT
>TRBJ2-7|TRBV6-5|many|TRBD1
CASSSLGQGTYEQYF
TGTGCCAGCAGTTCCTTGGGACAGGGGACCTACGAGCAGTACTTC
>TRBJ2-5|TRBV7-2|many|TRBD2
CASSFGGRRGETQYF
TGTGCCAGCAGCTTTGGCGGGAGGCGGGGAGAGACCCAGTACTTC
>TRBJ1-1|TRBV6-1|few|TRBD1
CASSRAYSQGAYTEAFF
TGTGCCAGCAGTCGGGCGTACTCACAGGGGGCGTACACTGAAGCTTTCTTT
>TRBJ2-5|TRBV20-1|few|.
CSAWVGQGAGRNQETQYF
TGCAGTGCTTGGGTCGGACAAGGCGCGGGGAGGAACCAAGAGACCCAGTACTTC
>TRBJ2-2|TRBV28|many|.
CASRNWGQRDTGELFF
TGTGCCAGCAGGAATTGGGGACAAAGGGACACCGGGGAGCTGTTTTTT
>TRBJ1-1|TRBV29-1|many|.
CSVEVGRNTEAFF
TGCAGCGTTGAAGTGGGAAGAAACACTGAAGCTTTCTTT
>TRBJ1-1|TRBV6-2/TRBV6-3|.|.
CASSLPPGGDEAFF
TGTGCCAGCAGTCTCCCGCCCGGGGGAGATGAAGCTTTCTTT
>TRBJ2-7|TRBV5-1|.|TRBD2
CASRRTSGSGEQYF
TGCGCCAGCAGGAGGACTAGCGGGAGCGGAGAGCAGTACTTC
>TRBJ2-7|TRBV27|many|.
CASGNSLTRWELRYEQYF
TGTGCCAGCGGTAATTCCCTAACGAGGTGGGAACTTAGGTACGAGCAGTACTTC
>TRBJ2-7|TRBV6-2/TRBV6-3|many|TRBD2
CASSYAASGLYEQYF
TGTGCCAGCAGTTACGCGGCTAGCGGGCTCTACGAGCAGTACTTC
>TRBJ2-7|TRBV6-5|.|TRBD2
CASSYLLAGGYEQYF
TGTGCCAGCAGTTACCTTCTAGCGGGAGGATACGAGCAGTACTTC
>TRBJ2-2|TRBV11-1|many|TRBD2
CASSLSGSGRITGELFF
TGTGCCAGCAGCTTAAGTGGGAGCGGGAGGATCACCGGGGAGCTGTTTTTT